This T cell receptor beta chain originates from a study of T cell repertoires in cytomegalovirus infection. MiXCR was run by TCRdb on the reads, yielding one entry per CDR3 protein. The data hold more than 250,000 distinct CDR3 sequences, with 25% observed a single time. Trimming took off 0 bases at V and 7 bases at J, with 16 bases between the two ends. CDR3 length equals 15 residues. Germline assignment: CDR1 MNHNY and CDR2 SVGAGI (reference sequence). Comments on this clonotype: Its specificity is not known.

The V gene is TRBV6-6, the J gene TRBJ2-7; tentatively, D is TRBD1 (7 bases). The TCR comes from a human donor in good health (CMV status not recorded). Some clones in this sample may be carry-over from other donors' samples. Sample: cultured PBMCs, taken from culture after CMV antigen stimulation. CDR3 nucleotide sequence: TGTGCCAGCAGTTACTCAATTAAGGGGGCGGGGGAGCAGTACTTC. Amino acids: CASSYSIKGAGEQYF.